A single sample gave rise to the 19 T cell receptor beta chains below, sequenced in a study of cytomegalovirus exposure and HLA in healthy donors. PCR amplification relied on 60 Vbeta primers (plus 13 Jbeta primers). The repertoire was sequenced with immunoSEQ multiplex PCR; TCRdb's copy has only in-frame clones and lacks some. The table shows about 160,000 clones, with 80% occurring only once. Source material: PBMCs. The receptor set was obtained from a man aged 25 to 40 in good health and CMV-seronegative.

The chain has TRBV30 and TRBJ1-4; TRBD1 agrees at 9 bases. Germline V gene lookup returns CDR1 GTSNPN and CDR2 SVGIG (reference sequence). The junction had 11 bases not matched to a gene; V was cut back by 3 bases and J by 9 bases. The CDR3 is 15 residues long. Written as DNA, the CDR3 is TGTGCCTGGAGCCTTCCGGGACAGGGCTTGAAAAAACTGTTTTTT. It is translated as CAWSLPGQGLKKLFF.

This clone was picked up one time. The chain carries TRBV9 and TRBJ1-3, with D uncertain. The germline V gene encodes CDR1 SGDLS and CDR2 YYNGEE. V was trimmed by 0 bases and J by 6 bases, leaving 7 bases between them. The CDR3 is 13 residues long. The CDR3 spells CASSVEQTNTIYF. The CDR3 nucleotides read TGTGCCAGCAGCGTAGAACAGACAAACACCATATATTTT.

The chain uses TRBV11-2 and TRBJ2-1; perhaps TRBD2 as D (5 bases). CDR1 and CDR2 (germline): SGHAT, FQNNGV. The CDR3 spans 13 residues. V lost 1 base and J 8 bases, leaving 9 bases between the germline ends. The chain's CDR3 is CASSLGSGYEQFF. The CDR3 DNA reads as TGTGCCAGCAGCTTAGGGAGCGGCTATGAGCAGTTCTTC. Drawing the rest from reference TRBV11-2 and TRBJ2-1, the complete variable domain is EAGVAQSPRYKIIEKRQSVAFWCNPISGHATLYWYQQILGQGPKLLIQFQNNGVVDDSQLPKDRFSAERLKGVDSTLKIQPAKLEDSAVYLCASSLGSGYEQFFGPGTRLTVL.

The genes are TRBV5-1 and TRBJ2-3; 11 bases line up with TRBD2. CDR1 is SGHRS and CDR2 is YFSETQ in the germline V gene. Unmatched junction bases numbered 4, after V lost 6 bases and J lost 4 bases. The CDR3 spans 14 residues. This CDR3 reads CASNSGGAADTQYF. CDR3 nucleotide sequence: TGCGCCAGCAATAGCGGGGGGGCCGCAGATACGCAGTATTTT.

The V gene is TRBV18, the J gene TRBJ1-4; 7 nucleotides agree with TRBD1. V lost 3 bases and J lost 5; bases outside the gene matches: 6. Germline V gene sequence: CDR1 KGHSH, CDR2 LQKENI. The CDR3 length is 15 residues. CDR3 sequence (DNA): TGTGCCAGCTCACCCCCAGGACAGGCAAATGAAAAACTGTTTTTT. Translated, it gives CASSPPGQANEKLFF.

The V and J genes are TRBV13 and TRBJ2-7; 16 bases are shared with TRBD2. The CDR3 covers 16 residues. Trimming cost V 4 bases and J 3 bases; bases outside gene matches: 3. Per germline, CDR1 PRHDT and CDR2 FYEKMQ (reference sequence). The CDR3 bases are TGTGCCAGCAGCTGGGGACTAGCGGGAGGGCTCTACGAGCAGTACTTC. Amino acid sequence: CASSWGLAGGLYEQYF.

This clone has only a few counts. This rearrangement joins TRBV18 to TRBJ2-5; D unresolved. Deletions cut 3 bases from V and 1 base from J, with 9 bases between. CDR1 is KGHSH and CDR2 is LQKENI in the germline V gene. This CDR3 is 14 amino acids long. This CDR3 reads CASSPLGPQETQYF. The CDR3 nucleotides read TGTGCCAGCTCACCTCTGGGCCCCCAAGAGACCCAGTACTTC.

The chain couples TRBV5-4 to TRBJ1-5, with D tentatively TRBD1 (6 bases). Germline V gene data show CDR1 as SGHNT and CDR2 as YYREEE (reference sequence). The CDR3 has 15 amino acids. V gave up 4 bases and J gave up 6 bases, with 17 bases separating them. CDR3 amino acids: CASSTGGGTTQPQHF. The CDR3 region has the DNA TGTGCCAGCAGCACAGGAGGGGGGACTACTCAGCCCCAGCATTTT.

The chain is built from TRBV7-9 and TRBJ1-5; a possible D gene is TRBD1 (6 bases). The CDR3 loop spans 15 amino acids. Trimming removed 5 bases at V and 2 bases at J, with 13 bases between. CDR1 SEHNR and CDR2 FQNEAQ come from the germline V gene (reference sequence). CDR3 coding DNA: TGTGCCAGCAGCCCACCAGGGGTTGGCAATCAGCCCCAGCATTTT. Its translation is CASSPPGVGNQPQHF.

This chain connects TRBV30 to TRBJ1-3; perhaps TRBD1 as D (5 bases). With 0 bases removed from V and 0 bases from J, the gap between germline ends came to 9 bases. The CDR3 length is 15 residues. Germline CDR1 and CDR2: GTSNPN and SVGIG (reference sequence). CDR3 amino acids: CAWSVRGGSGNTIYF. CDR3 nucleotides: TGTGCCTGGAGTGTACGGGGGGGCTCTGGAAACACCATATATTTT.

A few counts support this clone. The V gene is TRBV28, the J gene TRBJ2-3; TRBD1 matches at 11 bases. This CDR3 is 14 amino acids long. Germline CDR1 reads MDHEN; CDR2 reads SYDVKM. Trimming took 5 bases from V and 4 from J; bases not matched to a gene: 2. CDR3 in amino acids: CASSGTGGPDTQYF. The CDR3 nucleotides read TGTGCCAGCAGTGGGACAGGGGGTCCAGATACGCAGTATTTT.

There are a few counts of this clone. This sequence joins TRBV7-2 and TRBJ1-1; no reliable D call. V was shortened by 3 bases and J by 2 bases, with 7 bases between the two germline ends. There are 13 residues in the CDR3. Germline assignment: CDR1 SGHTA and CDR2 FQGNSA. The CDR3 loop reads CASSFTVNTEAFF. The CDR3 DNA follows: TGTGCCAGCAGCTTTACAGTCAACACTGAAGCTTTCTTT.

The chain employs TRBV7-2 and TRBJ2-3; D possibly corresponds to TRBD2 (5 bases). The CDR3 is 15 amino acids. Germline lookup yields CDR1 SGHTA and CDR2 FQGNSA. V was trimmed by 1 base and J by 0 bases, leaving 8 bases between them. The CDR3 bases are TGTGCCAGCAGCTTAGTGGCTAGCAGCACAGATACGCAGTATTTT. Encoded protein: CASSLVASSTDTQYF.

The V call is TRBV4-3, the J call TRBJ2-3; 13 positions agree with TRBD2. CDR1 and CDR2 (germline): LGHNA, YSLEER. Losses at the gene ends were 4 bases for V and 0 bases for J; bases not matched to a gene: 16. This CDR3 region has 21 residues. The CDR3 here is CASSRHFLPGLAGRSTDTQYF. CDR3 nucleotide sequence: TGCGCCAGCAGCCGCCATTTTTTACCGGGACTAGCGGGACGAAGCACAGATACGCAGTATTTT.

This rearrangement joins TRBV11-2 to TRBJ2-1; 7 nucleotides match TRBD2. Germline CDR1 reads SGHAT; CDR2 reads FQNNGV. The CDR3 extends over 14 amino acids. The V segment lost 4 bases and the J segment 0 bases; nucleotides outside the gene matches: 0. CDR3 residues: CASSSSGSYNEQFF. In DNA, the CDR3 is TGTGCCAGCAGCTCTAGCGGCTCCTACAATGAGCAGTTCTTC.

V gene TRBV27 combines with J gene TRBJ1-5; TRBD1 matches 7 bases. Germline V CDR1 and CDR2: MNHEY, SMNVEV (reference sequence). V was pared by 5 bases and J by 9 bases, with 13 bases of the junction left unmatched. The length of the CDR3 is 15 residues. The CDR3 sequence is CASSTERTGFGPQHF. As DNA, the CDR3 is TGTGCCAGCAGTACCGAGAGGACAGGCTTCGGGCCCCAGCATTTT.

The V call is TRBV2, the J call TRBJ2-2; 8 nucleotides match TRBD2. Trimming cost V 6 bases and J 5 bases; bases outside gene matches: 8. From germline, CDR1 is SNHLY and CDR2 FYNNEI. This CDR3 comprises 15 residues. CDR3 coding DNA: TGTGCCAGCAGCCCTGGTAGCGGGGAAACCGGGGAGCTGTTTTTT. Translated: CASSPGSGETGELFF.

The chain couples TRBV30 to TRBJ2-1; 9 nucleotides match TRBD2. With 4 bases clipped from V and 7 bases from J, the junction kept 2 bases outside the gene matches. Germline V CDR1 and CDR2: GTSNPN, SVGIG (reference sequence). This CDR3 has 12 amino acids. DNA of the CDR3: TGTGCCTGGATGCTAGCGGGGAATGAGCAGTTCTTC. The encoded protein is CAWMLAGNEQFF.

The gene calls are TRBV2 and TRBJ1-6; D is unclear. In germline, CDR1 is SNHLY, CDR2 FYNNEI. The CDR3 is made up of 17 amino acids. The V end lost 0 bases, the J end lost 7 bases, and 16 bases lay between the germline ends. The CDR3 is CASSEAGNEGRNSPLHF. DNA of the CDR3: TGTGCCAGCAGTGAAGCGGGGAACGAAGGGAGGAATTCACCCCTCCACTTT.